This T cell receptor (beta chain) was found in a study of PD-1 blockade in mismatch repair-deficient tumors. All patients were mismatch repair deficient, assessed by either PCR or immunohistochemistry. The study's findings and limits: Tumor-resident clones, often undetectable pretreatment in blood, expanded then contracted after pembrolizumab.

V was cut by 2 bases and J by 3 bases, with 5 bases left in between. This CDR3 is 12 amino acids long. For this clone: Its antigen remains unidentified.

Measured with immunoSEQ multiplex PCR; TCRdb has only the in-frame clones, and not every one. Seen here are fewer than 100,000 clones, 81% observed once, and the top ten hold more than 2.5%. The source was peripheral blood, collected 12 weeks after starting pembrolizumab. V gene TRBV23-1 combines with J gene TRBJ2-7, with D hard to call. TRBV23-1 is filed as an ORF, its function uncertain. This receptor was obtained from an adult with mismatch repair-deficient cancer. For the CDR3, the DNA is TGCGCCAGCAGTCAAAAGGACTACGAGCAGTACTTC. Translation: CASSQKDYEQYF.